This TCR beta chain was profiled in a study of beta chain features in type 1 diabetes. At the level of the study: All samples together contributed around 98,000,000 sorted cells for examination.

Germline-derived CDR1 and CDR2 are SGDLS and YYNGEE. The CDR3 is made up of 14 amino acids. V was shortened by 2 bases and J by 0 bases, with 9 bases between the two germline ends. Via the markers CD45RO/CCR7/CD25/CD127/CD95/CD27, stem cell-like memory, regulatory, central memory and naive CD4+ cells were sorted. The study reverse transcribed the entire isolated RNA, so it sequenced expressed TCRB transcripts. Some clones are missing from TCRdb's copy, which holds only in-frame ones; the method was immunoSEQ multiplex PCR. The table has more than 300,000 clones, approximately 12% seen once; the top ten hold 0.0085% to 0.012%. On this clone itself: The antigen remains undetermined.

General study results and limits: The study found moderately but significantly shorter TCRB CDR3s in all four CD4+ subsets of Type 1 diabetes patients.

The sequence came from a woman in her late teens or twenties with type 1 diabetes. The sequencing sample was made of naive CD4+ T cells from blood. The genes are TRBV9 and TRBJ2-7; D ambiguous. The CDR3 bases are TGTGCCAGCAGCGTCGGAGTGACCTCCTACGAGCAGTACTTC. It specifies CASSVGVTSYEQYF.